The T cell receptor beta chain described here comes from a study of blood T cell repertoires in COVID-19. About the research overall: Whether acute or convalescent, the COVID-19 samples came from the United States, Italy and Spain.

Produced via immunoSEQ multiplex PCR; TCRdb's table is partial and in-frame only. The table lists approximately 220,000 clones, about four fifths of them singletons. A COVID-19 case was met by exposed participants within 2 weeks before study entry. The germline gives CDR1 MNHEY, CDR2 SMNVEV (reference sequence). V was shortened by 8 bases and J by 1 base, with 3 bases between the two germline ends. CDR3 length: 12 residues. The chain recombines TRBV27 with TRBJ1-6; D unresolved. The clonotype comes from a woman in her thirties or forties who had been exposed to COVID-19. Sequencing was done on a sample of PBMCs or T cells enriched from blood (not recorded which). The CDR3 DNA reads TGTGCCAGCCGTTCCTATAATTCACCCCTCCACTTT. Encoded protein: CASRSYNSPLHF.